The sequence of this T cell receptor (beta chain) was determined in a study of shared clonotypes between healthy human individuals. Overall study context: The donor pool was made up of two women and three men aged 18 to 49. General observations from the study: Enrolling few donors narrowed the genetic and exposure-history diversity that was represented.

The investigators split CD4+ cells into a CD45RA+ naive subset and a CD45RA-negative memory subset. Once extracted for a subset, genomic DNA was divided evenly among several immunoSEQ plates. Generated by immunoSEQ multiplex PCR, the TCRdb table keeps only in-frame clones and is missing some. This sample carries 650,000 to 800,000 clones, approximately 77% of them seen once, and the ten largest clones take about 1.7%. About this clone: Its antigen is undetermined.

The V end lost 2 bases, the J end lost 0 bases, and 15 bases lay between the germline ends. Per germline, CDR1 KGHSH and CDR2 LQKENI. The CDR3 has 17 amino acids. The clonotype comes from a woman in her 30s in good health. J is TRBJ2-3 and V is TRBV18, with unresolved D. The sequencing sample was made of memory CD4+ T cells sorted from blood. The subset denotes: CD45RA-negative fraction. The CDR3 protein is CASSPKKWTVSTDTQYF. CDR3 bases: TGTGCCAGCTCACCAAAAAAGTGGACGGTTAGCACAGATACGCAGTATTTT.